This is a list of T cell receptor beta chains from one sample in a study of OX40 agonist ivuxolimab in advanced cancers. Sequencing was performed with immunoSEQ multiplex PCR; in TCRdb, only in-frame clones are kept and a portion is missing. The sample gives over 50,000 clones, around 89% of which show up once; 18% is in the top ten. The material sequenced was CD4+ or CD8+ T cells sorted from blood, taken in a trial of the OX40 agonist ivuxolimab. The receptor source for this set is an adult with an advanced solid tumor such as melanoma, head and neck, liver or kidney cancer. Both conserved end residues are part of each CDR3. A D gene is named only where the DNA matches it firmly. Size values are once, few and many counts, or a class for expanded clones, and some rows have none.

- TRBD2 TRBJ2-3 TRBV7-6 TGTGCCAGCAGCCTAGACGTTAGCGGGAGCACAGATACGCAGTATTTT CASSLDVSGSTDTQYF
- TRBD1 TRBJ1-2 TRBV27 TGTGCCAGCAGTCTCAGGGGGTTATACCAGGACAGGGAGCGTGGCTACACCTTC CASSLRGLYQDRERGYTF
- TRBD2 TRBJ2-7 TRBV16 TGTGCCAGCAGCCCCGGGACTAGCGGGATCGAGCAGTACTTC CASSPGTSGIEQYF
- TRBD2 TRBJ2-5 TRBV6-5 TGTGCCAGCAGTTACTCGAAGCGGGAGCAAGAGACCCAGTACTTC CASSYSKREQETQYF
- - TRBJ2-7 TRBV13 TGTGCCAGCAGCTTCCAGGGGAGCTCCTACGAGCAGTACTTC CASSFQGSSYEQYF
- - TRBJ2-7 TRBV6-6 TGTGCCAGCAGTTATGCCGGAGGCTACGAGCAGTACTTC CASSYAGGYEQYF
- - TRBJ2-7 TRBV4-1 TGCGCCAGCAGCTACCGGACAACCTCCTACGAGCAGTACTTC CASSYRTTSYEQYF
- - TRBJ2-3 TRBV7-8 TGTGCCAGCAGCAAACCCCGGGAGACTCACACAGATACGCAGTATTTT CASSKPRETHTDTQYF
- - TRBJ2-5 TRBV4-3 TGCGCCAGCAGCCGTCTAACAACGAGACAAGAGACCCAGTACTTC CASSRLTTRQETQYF
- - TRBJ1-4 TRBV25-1 TGTGCCAGCAGTGGCCACAGGAGGGAGAGAGGTGAAAAACTGTTTTTT CASSGHRRERGEKLFF
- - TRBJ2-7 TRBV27 TGTGCCAGCAGTTTATCGGCGGGGCCCGTCTACGAGCAGTACTTC CASSLSAGPVYEQYF
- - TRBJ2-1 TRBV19 TGTGCCAGTAGTATAGGGGGCTACAGGATGGGGTCCTACAATGAGCAGTTCTTC CASSIGGYRMGSYNEQFF
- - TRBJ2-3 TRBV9 TGTGCCAGCAGCGTAGAGGGCGTGACAGATACGCAGTATTTT CASSVEGVTDTQYF
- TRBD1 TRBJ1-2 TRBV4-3 TGCGCCAGCAGCCAAGATCGGAACAGGGGGCGAGGCTACACCTTC CASSQDRNRGRGYTF
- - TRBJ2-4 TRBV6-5 TGTGCCAGCACCGCGAAAAGTGGGGCCAAAAACATTCAGTACTTC CASTAKSGAKNIQYF
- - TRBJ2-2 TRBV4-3 TGCGCCAGCAGCCAAGTACGCCACACCGGGGAGCTGTTTTTT CASSQVRHTGELFF
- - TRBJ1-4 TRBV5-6 TGTGCCAGCAGCCGGGCTCAGAAGGGGATCGGTTTTCCTAATGAAAAACTGTTTTTT CASSRAQKGIGFPNEKLFF
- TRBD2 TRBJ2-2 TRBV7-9 TGTGCCAGCAGTCCACGACTAGCGGGAGACCACGGGGAGCTGTTTTTT CASSPRLAGDHGELFF
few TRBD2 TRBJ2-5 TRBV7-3 TGTGCCAGCAGCTTACTAGCGGGAGGCCAAGAGACCCAGTACTTC CASSLLAGGQETQYF
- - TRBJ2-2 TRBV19 TGTGCCAGTAGTAACCACCGGGAGCTGAACACCGGGGAGCTGTTTTTT CASSNHRELNTGELFF
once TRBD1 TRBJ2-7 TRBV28 TGTGCCAGCAGTACCCAGACAGGGCGGTCTTTCTACGAGCAGTACTTC CASSTQTGRSFYEQYF
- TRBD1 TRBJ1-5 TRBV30 TGTGCCTGGAGTGGGGGACAGGGGGCAAATCAGCCCCAGCATTTT CAWSGGQGANQPQHF
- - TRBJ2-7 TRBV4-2 TGTGCCAGCAGCCAAGAGCCCCTGGAGGGCGAGCAGTACTTC CASSQEPLEGEQYF
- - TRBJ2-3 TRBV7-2 TGTGCCAGCAGCTTAGGACTGACTAGCACAGATACGCAGTATTTT CASSLGLTSTDTQYF
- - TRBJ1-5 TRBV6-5 TGTGCCAGCAGAGTAAGCAGGGAAGTCGGGCAGCCCCAGCATTTT CASRVSREVGQPQHF
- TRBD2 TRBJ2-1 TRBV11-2 TGTGCCAGCAGCTTGCTAGCGGCCGGGGGTGAGCAGTTCTTC CASSLLAAGGEQFF
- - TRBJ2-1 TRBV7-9 TGTGCCAGCAGCCATGGACGGACCAATGAGCAGTTCTTC CASSHGRTNEQFF
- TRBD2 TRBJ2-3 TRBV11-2 TGTGCCAGCAGCTTACACGCTAGCGGGGGCACAGATACGCAGTATTTT CASSLHASGGTDTQYF
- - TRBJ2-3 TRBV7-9 TGTGCCAGCGAGGGGGGTCTTACCACAGATACGCAGTATTTT CASEGGLTTDTQYF
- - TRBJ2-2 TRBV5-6 TGTGCCAGCAGCCCGACAATTACCGGGGAGCTGTTTTTT CASSPTITGELFF
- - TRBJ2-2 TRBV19 TGTGCCAGTAGTATAGTGTGGGTCACCGGGGAGCTGTTTTTT CASSIVWVTGELFF
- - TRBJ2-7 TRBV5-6 TGTGCCAGCAGCAGGGATTCCTTATACGAGCAGTACTTC CASSRDSLYEQYF
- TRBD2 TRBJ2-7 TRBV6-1 TGTGCCAGCAGGATGAGCGGGACCCTAACGGAGCAGTACTTC CASRMSGTLTEQYF
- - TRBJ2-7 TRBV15 TGTGCCACCAGCAGCGGTGTGGGGTACGAGCAGTACTTC CATSSGVGYEQYF
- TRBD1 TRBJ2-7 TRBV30 TGTGCCTGGGACGAAACAGGGGACGACGAGCAGTACTTC CAWDETGDDEQYF
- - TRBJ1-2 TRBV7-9 TGTGCCAGCAGCCACCCTCCTTCGACATTCTATGGCTACACCTTC CASSHPPSTFYGYTF
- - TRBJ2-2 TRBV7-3 TGTGCCATCCGAGAGGAGAACACCGGGGAGCTGTTTTTT CAIREENTGELFF
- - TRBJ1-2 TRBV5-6 TGTGCCAGCAGCAGCGGACAGACCGTTTATGGCTACACCTTC CASSSGQTVYGYTF
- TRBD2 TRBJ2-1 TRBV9 TGTGCCAGCAGCGTGGGCGGGAGCACCTACAATGAGCAGTTCTTC CASSVGGSTYNEQFF
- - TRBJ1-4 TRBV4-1 TGCGCCAGCAGCCAAGTAGGGGAGAATGAAAAACTGTTTTTT CASSQVGENEKLFF
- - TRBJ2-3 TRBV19 TGTGCCAGTAGTATAGGTGGGTCCAGGGGCACAGATACGCAGTATTTT CASSIGGSRGTDTQYF
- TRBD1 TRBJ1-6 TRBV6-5 TGTGCCAGCAGGCTGGGACAGGGCTATAATTCACCCCTCCACTTT CASRLGQGYNSPLHF
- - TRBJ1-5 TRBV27 TGTGCCAGCAGTCCAACAGGAATCAATCAGCCCCAGCATTTT CASSPTGINQPQHF
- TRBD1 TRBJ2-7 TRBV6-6 TGTGCCAGTTCGACAGGGGACGAGCAGTACTTC CASSTGDEQYF
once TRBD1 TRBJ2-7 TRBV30 TGTGCCTGGAGCAATCCGACAGGGGTCTACGAGCAGTACTTC CAWSNPTGVYEQYF
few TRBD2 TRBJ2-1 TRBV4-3 TGCGCCAGCAGCCAAGATCGGACTAGCGGGAGTAGTGAGCAGTTCTTC CASSQDRTSGSSEQFF
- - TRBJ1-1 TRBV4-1 TGCGCCAGCAGCCAACTTCGCCAGGGAGGCACTGAAGCTTTCTTT CASSQLRQGGTEAFF
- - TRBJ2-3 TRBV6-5 TGTGCCAGCAAAACAGGGCCCGATACGCAGTATTTT CASKTGPDTQYF
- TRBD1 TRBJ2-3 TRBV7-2 TGTGCCAGCAGCGCCTGGACAGGGGGCACGACAGATACGCAGTATTTT CASSAWTGGTTDTQYF
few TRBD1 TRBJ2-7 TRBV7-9 TGTGCCAGCAGCTTACTAGACAGGGTTCCCCACGAGCAGTACTTC CASSLLDRVPHEQYF
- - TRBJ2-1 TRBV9 TGTGCCAGCAGCTCCCACGGACTCCGAACCTACAATGAGCAGTTCTTC CASSSHGLRTYNEQFF